The present T cell receptor beta chain was sequenced within a study of T-cell memory formation after mild COVID-19. Overall study results and limits: The SARS-CoV-2 specificity of second-wave clones reaching peak at day 37 remained unverified. Within pre-infection memory, some responding clones were found, suggesting cross-reactive memory joined. Mostly located in CM and EM were contracting CD4+ clones, with contracting CD8+ clones located in EMRA.

TCRdb independently ran MiXCR on the 5' RACE reads; one entry per CDR3 protein. This table has some 150,000 distinct CDR3 sequences, less than 20% appearing once. With regard to this clonotype: Its antigen is unidentified.

The V and J ends lost 1 base and 6 bases respectively, with 16 bases between them. The CDR3 covers 15 residues. Germline V gene lookup returns CDR1 MNHNY and CDR2 SVGAGI (reference sequence). The chain links TRBV6-6 to TRBJ2-7; D remains unclear. The receptor was derived from an adult woman who had mild COVID-19 (a few samples of this study predate the infection). Cell type and time point are not known. The source material was PBMCs or a T cell subset sorted from them (not recorded which). CDR3: CASSYFESEGGEQYF. The CDR3, as DNA: TGTGCCAGCAGTTACTTTGAAAGTGAAGGTGGCGAGCAGTACTTC.